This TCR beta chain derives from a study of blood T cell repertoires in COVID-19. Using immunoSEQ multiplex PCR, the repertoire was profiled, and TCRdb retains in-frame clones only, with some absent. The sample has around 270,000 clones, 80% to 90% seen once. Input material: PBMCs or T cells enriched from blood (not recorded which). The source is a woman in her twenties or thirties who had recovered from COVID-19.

CDR3 sequence: CASSLGAGVNEQYF. The CDR3 bases are TGTGCCAGCAGCTTGGGAGCGGGAGTAAACGAGCAGTACTTC. This sequence joins TRBV5-6 and TRBJ2-7, with TRBD2 matching 8 bases. V shed 0 bases and J 5 bases; nucleotides not matched to a gene: 4. The CDR3 has 14 residues. Germline V gene lookup returns CDR1 SGHDT and CDR2 YYEEEE.